The 15 T cell receptor beta chains below were found in one sample sequenced in a study of technical replicates of blood from a handful of donors. Data came from immunoSEQ multiplex PCR; TCRdb stores just in-frame clones and leaves some out. The sample lists approximately 70,000 clones; approximately 97% were seen once. Sequenced: T cells isolated from PBMCs. The receptor source for this set is a human donor in good health.

The chain uses TRBV5-1 and TRBJ2-3; 13 positions match TRBD2. V lost 3 bases and J lost 5; bases outside the gene matches: 6. Germline loops: CDR1 SGHRS, CDR2 YFSETQ. The CDR3 is 16 amino acids. The CDR3 DNA reads as TGCGCCAGCAGCTCAGTCGGGACTAGCGGGGAAGATACGCAGTATTTT. Translation: CASSSVGTSGEDTQYF.

The rearrangement uses TRBV6-5 and TRBJ1-2; 7 bases are a match to TRBD1. CDR1 is MNHEY and CDR2 is SVGAGI in the germline V gene. J was trimmed by 6 bases and V by 4 bases; bases with no gene match: 14. There are 16 residues in the CDR3. The CDR3 spells CASSSTGPFRGDGYTF. The CDR3 nucleotides are TGTGCCAGCAGTTCGACAGGGCCATTCCGGGGTGATGGCTACACCTTC.

The genes are TRBV6-1 and TRBJ1-2; D is undetermined. Trimming took 0 bases from V and 2 from J, leaving 7 bases between them. Germline lookup yields CDR1 MNHNS and CDR2 SASEGT. This CDR3 comprises 14 residues. This CDR3 is CASSEAWRNYGYTF. The CDR3 DNA follows: TGTGCCAGCAGTGAAGCGTGGAGGAACTATGGCTACACCTTC.

The rearrangement uses TRBV29-1 and TRBJ2-7; the D gene is possibly TRBD2 (6 bases). Germline assignment: CDR1 SQVTM and CDR2 ANQGSEA. The V gene lost 7 bases and the J gene lost 2 bases, with 12 bases spanning the gap. This CDR3 comprises 12 residues. The CDR3 here is CSARDGPYEQYF. CDR3 in DNA: TGCAGCGCGCGGGACGGCCCCTACGAGCAGTACTTC.

The chain joins TRBV29-1 to TRBJ2-5; possible D gene TRBD1, 6 bases. This CDR3 region has 13 residues. With 3 bases removed from V and 1 base from J, the gap between germline ends came to 9 bases. The germline V gene has CDR1 SQVTM and CDR2 ANQGSEA. The CDR3 bases are TGCAGCGTTGACGAGGACAGCCAAGAGACCCAGTACTTC. Translating gives CSVDEDSQETQYF.

The J gene is TRBJ1-1, the V gene TRBV2; TRBD1 aligns across 11 bases. Germline CDR1 reads SNHLY; CDR2 reads FYNNEI. Trimming cost V 10 bases and J 4 bases; bases outside gene matches: 5. CDR3 length equals 13 residues. CDR3 loop: CATPGTGGTEAFF. Written as DNA, the CDR3 is TGTGCCACCCCCGGGACAGGGGGCACTGAAGCTTTCTTT.

The V call is TRBV7-6, the J call TRBJ2-5; TRBD1 matches 9 bases. The ends lost 4 bases at V and 3 bases at J; junction bases unmatched: 3. Germline CDR1 reads SGHVS; CDR2 reads FNYEAQ. The CDR3 sequence is 14 residues long. The CDR3 nucleotides are TGTGCCAGCAGCTCCGGACAGGGGAAAGAGACCCAGTACTTC. Residues: CASSSGQGKETQYF.

The chain has TRBV28 and TRBJ1-1, with D possibly being TRBD1 (5 bases). The CDR3 extends over 15 amino acids. The germline V and J ends were trimmed by 2 bases and 3 bases, with 13 bases remaining between them. Germline V CDR1 and CDR2: MDHEN, SYDVKM. The chain's CDR3 is CASSLTGGGYTEAFF. In DNA, the CDR3 is TGTGCCAGCAGTTTAACGGGGGGAGGTTACACTGAAGCTTTCTTT.

This clone was seen a single time. The chain carries TRBV2 and TRBJ2-7, with D perhaps TRBD2 (7 bases). The CDR3 length is 14 residues. From germline, CDR1 is SNHLY and CDR2 FYNNEI. V lost 6 bases and J lost 2, with 14 bases in between. CDR3 amino acids: CASRGGGSPYEQYF. The CDR3 DNA sequence: TGTGCCAGCAGGGGAGGGGGATCTCCCTACGAGCAGTACTTC.

The chain carries TRBV4-1 and TRBJ2-5; 13 bases are shared with TRBD2. Germline V CDR1 and CDR2: MGHRA, YSYEKL. There are 21 residues in the CDR3. V was clipped by 0 bases and J by 3 bases; unmatched bases: 16. CDR3 nucleotide sequence: TGCGCCAGCAGCCAAGATCGACGTCCGGGACTAGCGGGACCCAGTAAAGAGACCCAGTACTTC. This encodes CASSQDRRPGLAGPSKETQYF.

This clone was counted a single time. The chain couples TRBV7-9 to TRBJ1-1; 9 bases match TRBD1. J was trimmed by 5 bases and V by 5 bases; bases with no gene match: 6. There are 14 residues in the CDR3. Germline V gives CDR1 SEHNR, CDR2 FQNEAQ (reference sequence). The CDR3 protein is CASSTQGARTEAFF. As DNA, the CDR3 is TGTGCCAGCAGCACACAGGGGGCGCGGACTGAAGCTTTCTTT.

The chain couples TRBV5-6 to TRBJ1-6; D uncertain. V lost 6 bases to trimming and J lost 9 bases, with 10 bases between them. This CDR3 is 12 amino acids long. From germline, CDR1 is SGHDT and CDR2 YYEEEE. This CDR3 reads CASTVTGSPLHF. In DNA form, the CDR3 reads TGTGCCAGCACCGTAACCGGTTCACCCCTCCACTTT.

The chain is built from TRBV2 and TRBJ2-1, with D possibly TRBD2 on 5 matching bases. This CDR3 has 14 residues. V was cut by 2 bases and J by 6 bases, with 11 bases left in between. Germline values: CDR1 SNHLY, CDR2 FYNNEI. The CDR3 nucleotides read TGTGCCAGCAGTGAACCACTGGGGAGCAATGAGCAGTTCTTC. Protein: CASSEPLGSNEQFF.

This clone appeared a single time. The V gene is TRBV5-1, the J gene TRBJ2-3, with 9 bases that match TRBD2. CDR3 length: 17 amino acids. V was pared by 0 bases and J by 2 bases, with 7 bases of the junction left unmatched. The germline CDR1 and CDR2 sequences are SGHRS and YFSETQ. The CDR3 nucleotides are TGCGCCAGCAGCTTGGCGTCTAGCGGGAAACACACAGATACGCAGTATTTT. It specifies CASSLASSGKHTDTQYF.

This clone has a single count. The DNA for the CDR3 is TGTGCCAGCAGTTTGGGCTCAGGGGGGCATGAGCAGTTCTTC. It encodes CASSLGSGGHEQFF. This rearrangement joins TRBV27 to TRBJ2-1; D perhaps matches TRBD1 (7 bases). CDR3 size: 14 residues. The V end was cut by 3 bases, the J end by 8 bases, with 14 bases between. Germline CDR1 MNHEY, CDR2 SMNVEV (reference sequence).